This T cell receptor beta chain was identified during a study of long-term antiretroviral therapy in people with HIV. Findings and caveats of the study: Pre-ART clonal expansions dominated every time point's repertoire. Spans of CDR3 length were tighter for HIV repertoires than for controls. Specimen acquisition occurred between about 2004 and 2018, potentially under older ART regimens.

The run of the v3.0 immunoSEQ assay was at survey level. Only in-frame clones appear in the TCRdb table, and some are missing; sequencing was by immunoSEQ multiplex PCR. This sample has about 25,000 clones; 70% to 85% occur once, and the top ten carry around 6%. A single count supports this clone. Its cognate antigen is unknown. Each contributor possessed a minimum of one pre-ART and a minimum of two post-ART PBMC samples. Germline V gene lookup returns CDR1 SQVTM and CDR2 ANQGSEA. V was clipped by 8 bases and J by 5 bases, with 14 bases between them. The CDR3 has 12 amino acids. The material sequenced was unsorted PBMCs, taken 0.7 years before starting antiretroviral therapy. The chain employs TRBV29-1 and TRBJ2-3; D is ambiguous. This TCR was recovered from a man younger than 40 with HIV. Here the CDR3 DNA reads TGCAGCTCCGGATGGGTCGGAGATACGCAGTATTTT. Translation gives CSSGWVGDTQYF.